The next 11 T cell receptor beta chains were all read from a single sample in a study of T cell responses to AZD1222 COVID-19 vaccine. Assay used: immunoSEQ multiplex PCR; TCRdb lists only in-frame clones, some missing. The table records under 130,000 clones, roughly 90% of them present only once. This specimen consisted of peripheral blood, obtained on day 0 of AZD1222 vaccination. The receptors here all came from an adult in good health.

The chain joins TRBV2 to TRBJ2-1; tentatively, D is TRBD1 (5 bases). Trimming took 6 bases from V and 15 from J, leaving 18 bases between them. The CDR3 totals 12 residues. Germline V lookup: CDR1 SNHLY, CDR2 FYNNEI. CDR3 protein: CASRATGYITFF. CDR3 DNA sequence: TGTGCCAGCAGAGCCACAGGCTATATTACGTTCTTC. Full variable domain (outside the CDR3, taken from reference TRBV2 and TRBJ2-1): EPEVTQTPSHQVTQMGQEVILRCVPISNHLYFYWYRQILGQKVEFLVSFYNNEISEKSEIFDDQFSVERPDGSNFTLKIRSTKLEDSAMYFCASRATGYITFFGPGTRLTVL.

V is TRBV4-1 and J is TRBJ1-1, with no clear D. CDR3 size: 15 residues. Looked up from germline, CDR1 is MGHRA and CDR2 is YSYEKL. Trimming took off 4 bases at V and 4 bases at J, with 16 bases between the two ends. CDR3 in amino acids: CASSLSSLDGTEAFF. The CDR3 bases are TGCGCCAGCAGCCTATCGTCACTGGATGGCACTGAAGCTTTCTTT.

The gene calls are TRBV6-1 and TRBJ1-2, with TRBD1 as a possible D gene (5 bases). CDR1 is MNHNS, CDR2 SASEGT, per germline. Between the trimmed V and J ends, which lost 4 bases and 2 bases, there was a span of 17 bases. This CDR3 is 16 amino acids long. Written as DNA, the CDR3 is TGTGCCAGCAGTGGGGGGAGTTGGGGAACAAACTATGGCTACACCTTC. Protein product: CASSGGSWGTNYGYTF.

CDR3 nucleotides: TGCGCCAGCAGCCAAGCTGTTCCGTGGAATGAGCAGTTCTTC. Amino acid sequence: CASSQAVPWNEQFF. The V and J genes are TRBV4-1 and TRBJ2-1; D call uncertain. V was trimmed by 1 base and J by 7 bases, leaving 11 bases between them. The CDR3 loop spans 14 amino acids. The germline V gene has CDR1 MGHRA and CDR2 YSYEKL.

This clone turned up a few times. This rearrangement joins TRBV3-1 (or the pseudogene TRBV3-2) to TRBJ2-7; tentatively, D is TRBD1 or TRBD2 (5 bases each). Germline V gene lookup returns CDR1 LGHDT and CDR2 YNNKEL (reference sequence). The CDR3 sequence is 14 residues long. V was shortened by 0 bases and J by 2 bases, with 8 bases between the two germline ends. DNA of the CDR3: TGTGCCAGCAGCCAAGATGGGGGAGCCTACGAGCAGTACTTC. Its translation: CASSQDGGAYEQYF.

The chain joins TRBV25-1 to TRBJ1-4, with D tentatively TRBD1 (6 bases). The CDR3 extends over 13 amino acids. Trimming removed 4 bases from V and 11 bases from J, with 14 bases in between. Germline V lookup: CDR1 MGHDK, CDR2 SYGVNS. CDR3: CASSGGTRGKLFF. Here the CDR3 DNA reads TGTGCCAGCAGTGGAGGGACAAGGGGGAAACTGTTTTTT.

The chain joins TRBV6-5 to TRBJ1-2; D gene uncertain. The CDR3 sequence is 14 residues long. Between the trimmed V and J ends, which lost 6 bases and 2 bases, there was a span of 13 bases. Germline V CDR1 and CDR2: MNHEY, SVGAGI. DNA of the CDR3: TGTGCCAGCAGCCAAGGGTGGCAGAACTATGGCTACACCTTC. As protein: CASSQGWQNYGYTF.

The chain links TRBV5-4 to TRBJ1-2; TRBD1 is a possible D gene (5 bases). Germline loops: CDR1 SGHNT, CDR2 YYREEE (reference sequence). V shed 0 bases and J shed 5 bases, with 17 bases lying between them. This CDR3 has 16 residues. This chain's CDR3 is CASSLGGRSGDYGYTF. The CDR3, as DNA: TGTGCCAGCAGCTTGGGGGGGAGATCGGGAGATTATGGCTACACCTTC.

The chain recombines TRBV5-5 with TRBJ2-5; 9 positions match TRBD2. The junction had 3 bases not matched to a gene; V was cut back by 1 base and J by 2 bases. CDR3 length: 15 residues. The germline CDR1 and CDR2 sequences are SGHKS and YYEKEE (reference sequence). The CDR3 DNA reads TGTGCCAGCAGCTTGTCGACTAGCGGACAAGAGACCCAGTACTTC. Translation: CASSLSTSGQETQYF.

The V gene is TRBV2, the J gene TRBJ1-2, with 7 bases aligning to TRBD1. Germline V gene sequence: CDR1 SNHLY, CDR2 FYNNEI. The ends lost 8 bases at V and 7 bases at J; junction bases unmatched: 7. The CDR3 covers 12 residues. CDR3 region: CASGEGALGYTF. CDR3 coding DNA: TGTGCCAGCGGCGAGGGGGCGCTTGGCTACACCTTC. The entire variable domain, with the rest obtained from reference TRBV2 and TRBJ1-2, is as follows: EPEVTQTPSHQVTQMGQEVILRCVPISNHLYFYWYRQILGQKVEFLVSFYNNEISEKSEIFDDQFSVERPDGSNFTLKIRSTKLEDSAMYFCASGEGALGYTFGSGTRLTVV.

This chain links TRBV10-1 with TRBJ2-3; the D gene is possibly TRBD2 (5 bases). The V end lost 4 bases, the J end lost 0 bases, and 11 bases lay between the germline ends. The CDR3 runs 15 residues. Germline V CDR1 and CDR2: WNHNN, SYGVQD (reference sequence). The CDR3 spells CASSAIGISTDTQYF. The CDR3 DNA is TGCGCCAGCAGTGCAATCGGGATTAGCACAGATACGCAGTATTTT.